Each of the 5 T cell receptor beta chains below was sequenced from the same sample in a study of human T cells and chemical hapten exposure. MiXCR was run by TCRdb on the RACE reads, yielding one entry per CDR3 protein. The data hold about 90,000 distinct CDR3 sequences, with roughly 11% observed a single time. The time point: patch test 3, about 24 weeks after DPC sensitization. Specified treatment: therapeutic diphenylcyclopropenone sensitization with weekly scalp DPC. Sequenced here: whole blood, sampled in connection with sensitization to the hapten diphenylcyclopropenone (DPC). Source of these receptors: a young woman with alopecia areata. Some clones in this sample may be carry-over from other donors' samples.

In this sample, this clonotype turned up many times. The chain links TRBV12-3 or TRBV12-4 to TRBJ2-1, with TRBD2 matching 8 bases. The CDR3 length is 16 residues. V was pared by 6 bases and J by 7 bases, with 14 bases of the junction left unmatched. The CDR3 reads CASSKDGLAGYNEQFF. CDR3 DNA sequence: TGTGCCAGCAGCAAGGACGGGCTAGCGGGTTATAATGAGCAGTTCTTC.

The chain employs TRBV19 and TRBJ2-3; 8 bases align to TRBD2. Germline V gene sequence: CDR1 LNHDA, CDR2 SQIVND (reference sequence). This CDR3 region has 14 residues. The ends lost 6 bases at V and 6 bases at J; junction bases unmatched: 8. Written as DNA, the CDR3 is TGTGCCAGTAGGAAAGCGGGAGTACGGGATACGCAGTATTTT. This sequence encodes CASRKAGVRDTQYF.

The rearrangement uses TRBV27 and TRBJ1-2; D unresolved. CDR3 length: 15 residues. Germline CDR1 reads MNHEY; CDR2 reads SMNVEV (reference sequence). V lost 5 bases, J lost 2 bases, and 15 bases lay in between. For the CDR3, the DNA is TGTGCCAGCAGTCCCAGATCACGTGGAAACTATGGCTACACCTTC. Translating gives CASSPRSRGNYGYTF.

The rearrangement uses TRBV2 and TRBJ2-5, with TRBD1 matching 7 bases. There are 13 residues in the CDR3. CDR1 SNHLY and CDR2 FYNNEI come from the germline V gene. Trimming cost V 10 bases and J 2 bases; bases outside gene matches: 7. The CDR3 loop is CAKKGDRQETQYF. For the CDR3, the DNA is TGTGCCAAAAAAGGGGACAGACAAGAGACCCAGTACTTC.

This clonotype was picked up a small number of times. The chain links TRBV7-2 to TRBJ2-6; D remains unclear. The CDR3 is made up of 16 amino acids. Germline V gene sequence: CDR1 SGHTA, CDR2 FQGNSA. V was shortened by 5 bases and J by 0 bases, with 11 bases between the two germline ends. CDR3 sequence (DNA): TGTGCCAGCAGCCCCCCTTCTAACTCTGGGGCCAACGTCCTGACTTTC. This translates into CASSPPSNSGANVLTF.